The T cell receptor (beta chain) described here comes from a study of blood T cell repertoires in COVID-19. About the research overall: Italy, Spain and the United States were the sources of the convalescent and acute COVID-19 samples. Sources were T cells, B-cell-depleted T cells, or PBMCs; the material itself was cDNA or gDNA.

V trimming: 6 bases; J trimming: 3 bases; junction bases outside the gene matches: 8. Germline CDR1 and CDR2: LNHDA and SQIVND (reference sequence). The CDR3 is made up of 15 amino acids. Per the study methods: Amplifying reference gene primers gave estimates of nucleated cell counts. TCRdb's copy holds only in-frame clones and misses some; the assay was immunoSEQ multiplex PCR. V, J and clone size are those of that table, while D and trimming were read from the DNA. Of around 70,000 clones in the sample, around 82% were seen once. The clonotype originates from a man aged 60 to 69 with acute or convalescent COVID-19. The sequenced material came from peripheral blood. This chain joins TRBV19 and TRBJ1-5; 7 nucleotides match TRBD1. The CDR3 nucleotides read TGTGCCAGTAGCTTACAGGGGTCCGACAATCAGCCCCAGCATTTT. Protein sequence: CASSLQGSDNQPQHF.